This TCR beta chain is drawn from a study of Ad26.COV2.S vaccination and SARS-CoV-2 variants. Trimming removed 2 bases from V and 1 base from J, with 10 bases in between. Germline-derived CDR1 and CDR2 are SGHDT and YYEEEE. This CDR3 is built from 14 residues. Study results and caveats: Placebo recipients trailed vaccine recipients in spike-specific TCR breadth. Post-vaccination spike-specific CD8+ and CD4+ T cell responses reportedly had substantial breadth. Vaccine and placebo recipients had similar non-spike TCR breadth. Assessments of TCR breadth and depth may have underestimated the total T cell responses.

Remarks on this clone: The antigen is unknown.

Repertoires were generated with immunoSEQ multiplex PCR, while TCRdb's copy carries only in-frame clones and drops some. The table lists approximately 140,000 clones, 86% of them singletons, with around 5% in the top ten. This TCR was recovered from a human donor who had recovered from COVID-19. This material consisted of peripheral blood, taken after recovery from COVID-19. The chain recombines TRBV5-6 with TRBJ2-7; the D gene is possibly TRBD1 (5 bases). DNA for the CDR3: TGTGCCAGCAGCTTCCAGGGCAGTTCCTACGAGCAGTACTTC. Protein sequence: CASSFQGSSYEQYF.